Described below is a single T cell receptor beta chain sequence and its context. Its cognate antigen is unknown. One base away lies a much larger clone, so this may be a sequencing read error. The sample contains more than one DNA sequence encoding this CDR3. The J segment lost 1 base and the V segment lost 0 bases, leaving 0 bases of the junction unmatched. Looked up from germline, CDR1 is SGDLS and CDR2 is YYNGEE. There are 14 residues in the CDR3. Samples were taken at extremely preterm deliveries at 23-27 weeks of gestation. The data were produced by immunoSEQ multiplex PCR, yet TCRdb's version contains in-frame clones alone and is incomplete. Of 21,000 or so clones in the sample, about 91% were seen once. The data stem from a study of naive CD8 T cells in extremely preterm neonates. Findings of the study overall: Preterm samples differed in productive template counts; sample size was small. iChao1 richness was lowest in preterm neonates, significantly versus all ages. Preterm CDR3s were shorter than older groups', with fewer N additions and less trimming. CDR3 nucleotide sharing was over 2.5% in preterm, about 0.44% term, about 0.027% children, more than 0.008% adults.

The sequencing input was naive CD8+ T cells from cord blood. The sequence was collected from a boy who was born preterm. The chain is built from TRBV9 and TRBJ2-5; 7 bases are a match to TRBD2. Here the CDR3 DNA reads TGTGCCAGCAGCGTAGCGGGGGGCCAAGAGACCCAGTACTTC. Protein sequence: CASSVAGGQETQYF.